This T cell receptor beta chain appears in the sequencing data of a study of a mutant IDH1 vaccine in newly diagnosed glioma. Study at large: The first vaccination came 4-6 weeks after radiotherapy alone, or with temozolomide cycles. Earlier therapy was either radiotherapy, temozolomide, or both, and most got both. General study results and limits: Pseudoprogression seemed unrelated to changes in top peripheral T cell clonotypes.

As regards this clone: What it binds is unknown.

Using immunoSEQ multiplex PCR, the repertoire was profiled, and TCRdb retains in-frame clones only, with some absent. The profile shows about 32,000 clones, over 75% of them singletons. Time point reported: week 35, safety follow-up. In the vaccine, a single dose held 300 ug of the mutant IDH1 20-mer peptide, along with topical imiquimod. Every donor had a new WHO grade 3 or 4 astrocytoma that was IDH1-mutant, with loss of nuclear ATRX. The trim removed 3 bases at V and 5 bases at J, leaving 8 bases unmatched. The CDR3 length is 14 residues. Germline CDR1 SGHRS, CDR2 YFSETQ. This sample comprised PBMCs, obtained from a glioma patient whose treatment included an IDH1 peptide vaccine. This sequence joins TRBV5-1 and TRBJ2-7, with TRBD2 matching 7 bases. The TCR sequence derives from a middle-aged man with glioma. Some clones in this sample may be carry-over from other donors' samples. The CDR3 loop reads CASSWEGRADEQYF. In DNA form, the CDR3 reads TGCGCCAGCAGCTGGGAGGGGAGAGCGGACGAGCAGTACTTC.